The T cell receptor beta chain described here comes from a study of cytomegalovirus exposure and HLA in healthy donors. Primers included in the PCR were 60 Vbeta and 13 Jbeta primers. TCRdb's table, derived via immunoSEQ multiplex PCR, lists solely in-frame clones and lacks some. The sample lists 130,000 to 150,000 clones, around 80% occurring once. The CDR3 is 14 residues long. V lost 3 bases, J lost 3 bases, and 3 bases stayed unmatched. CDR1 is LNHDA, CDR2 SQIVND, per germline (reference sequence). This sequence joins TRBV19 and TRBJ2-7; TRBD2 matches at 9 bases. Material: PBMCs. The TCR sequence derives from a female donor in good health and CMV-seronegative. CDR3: CASSITSGYYEQYF. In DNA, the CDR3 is TGTGCCAGTAGTATCACTAGCGGGTACTACGAGCAGTACTTC.